Each of the 22 T cell receptor beta chains below was sequenced from the same sample in a study of T cells in localized non-small cell lung cancer. The table came from immunoSEQ multiplex PCR; TCRdb's copy has only in-frame clones and leaves some out. The sample records around 130,000 clones, 89% being singletons. The sequencing here drew on peripheral blood, taken before any cancer treatment. The receptors here all came from a female donor of 60 years or more with stage I lung adenocarcinoma.

This rearrangement joins TRBV6-5 to TRBJ1-4; D unresolved. The CDR3 is 15 amino acids. Deletions cut 0 bases from V and 8 bases from J, with 13 bases between. Germline loops: CDR1 MNHEY, CDR2 SVGAGI. The CDR3 DNA follows: TGTGCCAGCAGTTACTCGAGCAGCTATGGGGAAAAACTGTTTTTT. Translated: CASSYSSSYGEKLFF.

The gene calls are TRBV28 and TRBJ2-7; 14 bases match TRBD2. Germline lookup yields CDR1 MDHEN and CDR2 SYDVKM. This CDR3 comprises 16 residues. With 7 bases clipped from V and 1 base from J, the junction kept 6 bases outside the gene matches. The CDR3 spells CASKPRTSGRSYEQYF. The CDR3 bases are TGTGCCAGCAAACCCCGGACTAGCGGGAGGTCCTACGAGCAGTACTTC.

The chain is built from TRBV30 and TRBJ1-2, with D tentatively TRBD1 (5 bases). Per the germline V gene, CDR1 is GTSNPN and CDR2 is SVGIG (reference sequence). Trimming pared 1 base from V and 0 bases from J, leaving 12 bases between. The CDR3 totals 15 residues. CDR3 nucleotide sequence: TGTGCCTGGAGTGAATTCAGGGCAGCTAACTATGGCTACACCTTC. Translated: CAWSEFRAANYGYTF.

This clone is a singleton in its sample. This chain connects TRBV28 to TRBJ2-3; no definite D call. Germline V lookup: CDR1 MDHEN, CDR2 SYDVKM. This CDR3 has 16 residues. V lost 7 bases, J lost 7 bases, and 24 bases lay in between. Here the CDR3 reads CASTTMGLPRKNTQYF. The DNA for the CDR3 is TGTGCCAGCACCACCATGGGCCTTCCCAGAAAAAATACGCAGTATTTT.

In DNA form, the CDR3 reads TGTGCCAGCAGTAGCGGGGAGGGAAGACAAAACATTCAGTACTTC. Translating gives CASSSGEGRQNIQYF. The V gene is TRBV28, the J gene TRBJ2-4; 7 bases are shared with TRBD2. The length of the CDR3 is 15 residues. Germline V gene lookup returns CDR1 MDHEN and CDR2 SYDVKM. The trim removed 5 bases at V and 5 bases at J, leaving 9 bases unmatched.

The chain has TRBV30 and TRBJ1-1, with 7 bases lining up with TRBD1. The CDR3 consists of 15 residues. The V and J ends lost 2 bases and 1 base, in that order; junction bases with no gene match: 7. Germline CDR1 is GTSNPN and CDR2 is SVGIG (reference sequence). The CDR3 region has the DNA TGTGCCTGGAGTCTTCTACAGGGGCAGAACACTGAAGCTTTCTTT. Residues: CAWSLLQGQNTEAFF.

In its sample, this clone was seen once. DNA of the CDR3: TGCGCCAGCAGCTTGGAAGGAGGGGTGGCCAGTGAGCAGTTCTTC. Translated, it gives CASSLEGGVASEQFF. The genes are TRBV5-1 and TRBJ2-1, with a weak D call TRBD2 (6 bases). The V end was cut by 0 bases, the J end by 9 bases, with 16 bases between. The CDR3 has 15 amino acids. Germline-derived CDR1 and CDR2 are SGHRS and YFSETQ.

Written as DNA, the CDR3 is TGTGCCACCTGGGGGACTAGCGGGAAGGAGACCCAGTACTTC. Residues: CATWGTSGKETQYF. The chain carries TRBV28 and TRBJ2-5; 13 bases map to TRBD2. Losses at the gene ends were 10 bases for V and 5 bases for J; bases not matched to a gene: 7. The CDR3 is 14 amino acids. Looked up from germline, CDR1 is MDHEN and CDR2 is SYDVKM.

V is TRBV25-1 and J is TRBJ2-4, with TRBD1 identical over 7 bases. Germline trimming cut 5 bases from V and 2 bases from J; bases unmatched to any gene: 6. The CDR3 spans 15 residues. The V gene's germline CDR1 is MGHDK and CDR2 SYGVNS. The chain's CDR3 is CASSSTGVSKNIQYF. The CDR3 bases are TGTGCCAGCAGTAGCACAGGGGTATCCAAAAACATTCAGTACTTC. Full variable domain (outside the CDR3, taken from reference TRBV25-1 and TRBJ2-4): EADIYQTPRYLVIGTGKKITLECSQTMGHDKMYWYQQDPGMELHLIHYSYGVNSTEKGDLSSESTVSRIRTEHFPLTLESARPSHTSQYLCASSSTGVSKNIQYFGAGTRLSVL.

The rearrangement joins TRBV29-1 to TRBJ2-5; 10 bases are shared with TRBD2. Unmatched junction bases numbered 12, after V lost 6 bases and J lost 5 bases. The CDR3 is 15 residues long. Germline values: CDR1 SQVTM, CDR2 ANQGSEA. As DNA, the CDR3 is TGCAGCGTGGGGTCTTCTAGCGGGAGAGACGAGACCCAGTACTTC. Translating gives CSVGSSSGRDETQYF.

The genes are TRBV28 and TRBJ1-2; D is uncertain. Germline V gene sequence: CDR1 MDHEN, CDR2 SYDVKM. The CDR3 is 13 residues long. Trimming shortened V by 4 bases and J by 8 bases, and 14 bases separated the two germline ends. CDR3 DNA: TGTGCCAGCAGTTCTTCCCCGAAAAACGGCTACACCTTC. This sequence encodes CASSSSPKNGYTF.

This chain connects TRBV19 to TRBJ1-2, with a tentative D call TRBD1 (6 bases). Per germline, CDR1 LNHDA and CDR2 SQIVND (reference sequence). The V gene lost 7 bases and the J gene lost 4 bases, with 22 bases spanning the gap. This CDR3 is 16 amino acids long. The CDR3 nucleotides are TGTGCCAGTAAAGAGGTGCTCGGACAGCGGGTCTATGGCTACACCTTC. Amino acids: CASKEVLGQRVYGYTF.

The CDR3 sequence: CASSQTPTNSPLHF. The CDR3 DNA follows: TGCGCCAGCAGCCAAACCCCCACCAATTCACCCCTCCACTTT. J is TRBJ1-6 and V is TRBV4-1; D is ambiguous. CDR3 length equals 14 residues. The germline V gene encodes CDR1 MGHRA and CDR2 YSYEKL. V was pared by 2 bases and J by 7 bases, with 9 bases between.

This clone was picked up one time. The chain uses TRBV19 and TRBJ2-3; no definite D call. Trimming pared 5 bases from V and 2 bases from J, leaving 5 bases between. The CDR3 runs 12 residues. Germline V gene lookup returns CDR1 LNHDA and CDR2 SQIVND (reference sequence). The CDR3 bases are TGTGCCAGTAGTGCCTACACAGATACGCAGTATTTT. Encoded protein: CASSAYTDTQYF.

This clone was seen only once. V is TRBV28 and J is TRBJ1-5, with D perhaps matching TRBD1 (5 bases). Trimming stripped 5 bases from V and 1 base from J, with 9 bases between. CDR3 length: 14 amino acids. In germline, CDR1 is MDHEN, CDR2 SYDVKM. The CDR3, as DNA: TGTGCCAGCAGTCCGGGGGGGAGCAATCAGCCCCAGCATTTT. Protein product: CASSPGGSNQPQHF.

The chain employs TRBV7-8 and TRBJ2-7, with TRBD2 matching 9 bases. The V and J ends lost 0 bases and 3 bases, in that order; junction bases with no gene match: 12. CDR1 is SGHVS and CDR2 is FQNEAQ in the germline V gene. This CDR3 is 18 amino acids long. The CDR3 region is CASSLAETSGQIYYEQYF. CDR3 sequence (DNA): TGTGCCAGCAGCTTAGCGGAGACTAGCGGACAAATTTACTACGAGCAGTACTTC.

The rearrangement links TRBV30 to TRBJ1-6; tentatively, D is TRBD1 (6 bases). Germline CDR1 reads GTSNPN; CDR2 reads SVGIG (reference sequence). The CDR3 runs to 13 residues. With 5 bases removed from V and 9 bases from J, the gap between germline ends came to 14 bases. Here the CDR3 DNA reads TGTGCCTGGGGCCCGGACAGCAGTTCACCCCTCCACTTT. This encodes CAWGPDSSSPLHF.

The rearrangement joins TRBV6-5 to TRBJ2-1, with no clear D. With 2 bases removed from V and 6 bases from J, the gap between germline ends came to 14 bases. This CDR3 is 15 amino acids long. Germline V gene sequence: CDR1 MNHEY, CDR2 SVGAGI. This chain's CDR3 is CASSYLQARINEQFF. The DNA for the CDR3 is TGTGCCAGCAGTTACCTCCAAGCACGGATCAATGAGCAGTTCTTC.

J is TRBJ1-5 and V is TRBV6-1, with unresolved D. This CDR3 has 16 residues. Trimming cost V 0 bases and J 3 bases, with 12 bases left between them. CDR1 and CDR2 (germline): MNHNS, SASEGT. The DNA for the CDR3 is TGTGCCAGCAGTGAAGCGCTTGGTCAGATCAATCAGCCCCAGCATTTT. This gives the protein CASSEALGQINQPQHF.

This clone is categorized as medium-sized. This rearrangement joins TRBV19 to TRBJ1-5; tentative D call: TRBD1 (5 bases). Germline CDR1 is LNHDA and CDR2 is SQIVND (reference sequence). The CDR3 consists of 15 residues. The V and J ends lost 6 bases and 3 bases respectively, with 15 bases between them. The CDR3 sequence: CASRGLLGNNQPQHF. The CDR3 DNA reads as TGTGCCAGTAGGGGACTTCTGGGCAACAATCAGCCCCAGCATTTT. The full variable domain, rest sourced from reference TRBV19 and TRBJ1-5, is DGGITQSPKYLFRKEGQNVTLSCEQNLNHDAMYWYRQDPGQGLRLIYYSQIVNDFQKGDIAEGYSVSREKKESFPLTVTSAQKNPTAFYLCASRGLLGNNQPQHFGDGTRLSIL.

This chain connects TRBV6-4 to TRBJ2-2; D not certain. Trimming removed 6 bases at V and 6 bases at J, with 11 bases between. The CDR3 runs 13 residues. Germline CDR1 and CDR2: MRHNA and SNTAGT. This CDR3 reads CASSANPPGELFF. The CDR3 nucleotides read TGTGCCAGCAGCGCCAATCCTCCCGGGGAGCTGTTTTTT.

The chain couples TRBV28 to TRBJ2-5, with 7 bases matching TRBD2. CDR1 is MDHEN, CDR2 SYDVKM, per germline. V lost 7 bases, J lost 4 bases, and 3 bases stayed unmatched. The CDR3 covers 12 residues. The CDR3 region has the DNA TGTGCCAGCAATATAGCGGGAGAGACCCAGTACTTC. It translates to CASNIAGETQYF.